This T cell receptor (beta chain) was documented in a study of CD8+CD57+ T cells in acquired aplastic anemia. According to the study, genomic DNA was the template for TCR beta VDJ and CDR3 profiling. TCRdb independently ran MiXCR on the reads; one entry per CDR3 protein. Seen here are roughly 180,000 distinct CDR3 sequences, about half observed once, and the top ten hold roughly 13%. This clonotype was seen many times. This CDR3 contains 14 residues. Trimming pared 2 bases from V and 8 bases from J, leaving 12 bases between. CDR1 is LNHDA, CDR2 SQIVND, per germline (reference sequence). Patients chosen for sequencing had shown CD8+CD57+ cell expansion by flow cytometry.

This receptor was taken from a human donor with aplastic anemia. The source material was sorted CD4+, CD8+, or CD8+CD57+ T cells (not recorded which) from PBMCs. J is TRBJ1-4 and V is TRBV19, with TRBD1 as a possible D gene (5 bases). The CDR3 sequence is CASSISRDGEKLFF. CDR3 bases: TGTGCCAGTAGTATAAGCAGGGATGGCGAAAAACTGTTTTTT.